Listed here are 28 T cell receptor beta chains from one sample, sequenced in a study of blood T cell repertoires in COVID-19. Measured with immunoSEQ multiplex PCR; TCRdb has only the in-frame clones, and not every one. Here the sample spans some 220,000 clones, roughly 85% being singletons. Sequencing was carried out using peripheral blood. Receptors originate from a man in his fifties or sixties with COVID-19, enrolled during active disease.

CDR3 DNA sequence: TGTGCCAGCAGCAAGGACAGGGGGTCGCAGTTCTTC. Translating it yields CASSKDRGSQFF. The chain employs TRBV28 and TRBJ2-1; 10 positions match TRBD1. After removal of 6 bases from V and 12 bases from J, the junction contained 5 bases not matched to a gene. The CDR3 has 12 amino acids. Germline CDR1 and CDR2: MDHEN and SYDVKM.

V usage is TRBV27 and J usage is TRBJ1-1; tentatively, D is TRBD1 (5 bases). This CDR3 is built from 13 residues. V was cut by 6 bases and J by 5 bases, with 13 bases left in between. In germline, CDR1 is MNHEY, CDR2 SMNVEV (reference sequence). The CDR3 is CASSPGGWTEAFF. The CDR3 DNA reads TGTGCCAGCAGCCCGGGGGGATGGACTGAAGCTTTCTTT.

The CDR3 DNA sequence: TGCGCCAGCAGCCAAGGACAAACAGGGGGAAATTCACCCCTCCACTTT. Translation gives CASSQGQTGGNSPLHF. The chain carries TRBV4-1 and TRBJ1-6; 8 nucleotides align to TRBD1. V was pared by 1 base and J by 7 bases, with 6 bases of the junction left unmatched. Germline V gene lookup returns CDR1 MGHRA and CDR2 YSYEKL. CDR3 length: 16 residues.

The gene calls are TRBV20-1 and TRBJ1-1; 8 bases align to TRBD1. There are 15 residues in the CDR3. Per germline, CDR1 DFQATT and CDR2 SNEGSKA (reference sequence). Losses at the gene ends were 3 bases for V and 3 bases for J; bases not matched to a gene: 9. CDR3 sequence (DNA): TGCAGTGCTAGTGCGACTTCAGGGGGCCACACTGAAGCTTTCTTT. Protein product: CSASATSGGHTEAFF.

The J gene is TRBJ2-1, the V gene TRBV5-1, with 8 positions matching TRBD1. Germline values: CDR1 SGHRS, CDR2 YFSETQ. This CDR3 region has 16 residues. V lost 4 bases, J lost 2 bases, and 8 bases stayed unmatched. The CDR3 here is CASSLTRQGTYNEQFF. CDR3 coding DNA: TGCGCCAGCAGCCTTACCCGACAGGGGACCTACAATGAGCAGTTCTTC.

This clone was found once. CDR3: CASSLKGATEAFF. The CDR3 DNA sequence: TGTGCCAGCAGCTTAAAGGGGGCTACTGAAGCTTTCTTT. The chain recombines TRBV13 with TRBJ1-1; 7 bases match TRBD1. J gave up 5 bases and V 2 bases, and 2 bases lay outside the gene matches. Germline loops: CDR1 PRHDT, CDR2 FYEKMQ (reference sequence). CDR3 length: 13 residues.

This chain uses TRBV19 with TRBJ2-5; D is perhaps TRBD1 (6 bases). This CDR3 contains 14 residues. The germline gives CDR1 LNHDA, CDR2 SQIVND (reference sequence). V dropped 6 bases and J dropped 4 bases, with 15 bases sitting between them. The CDR3 protein is CASSVQGNRETQYF. Here the CDR3 DNA reads TGTGCCAGTAGCGTGCAGGGGAACCGAGAGACCCAGTACTTC. Full variable domain (outside the CDR3, taken from reference TRBV19 and TRBJ2-5): DGGITQSPKYLFRKEGQNVTLSCEQNLNHDAMYWYRQDPGQGLRLIYYSQIVNDFQKGDIAEGYSVSREKKESFPLTVTSAQKNPTAFYLCASSVQGNRETQYFGPGTRLLVL.

The chain joins TRBV28 to TRBJ2-7; no firm D call. There are 14 residues in the CDR3. Per germline, CDR1 MDHEN and CDR2 SYDVKM. Trimming shortened V by 2 bases and J by 3 bases, and 11 bases separated the two germline ends. Here the CDR3 reads CASSLSPSLYEQYF. CDR3 in DNA: TGTGCCAGCAGTTTAAGCCCCTCTCTCTACGAGCAGTACTTC.

The rearrangement joins TRBV13 to TRBJ2-5; TRBD1 matches 7 bases. V trimming: 0 bases; J trimming: 5 bases; junction bases outside the gene matches: 3. The germline V gene has CDR1 PRHDT and CDR2 FYEKMQ (reference sequence). The CDR3 runs to 14 residues. The CDR3 nucleotides read TGTGCCAGCAGCTTAGGAGGGGGCTGGGAGACCCAGTACTTC. Translation gives CASSLGGGWETQYF.

The chain has TRBV5-1 and TRBJ1-3; a possible D gene is TRBD1 (6 bases). This CDR3 has 14 amino acids. CDR1 is SGHRS and CDR2 is YFSETQ in the germline V gene. The V and J ends lost 7 bases and 0 bases respectively, with 11 bases between them. The CDR3: CASWDTASGNTIYF. CDR3 DNA sequence: TGCGCCAGCTGGGACACCGCCTCTGGAAACACCATATATTTT.

The chain combines TRBV3-1 (or the pseudogene TRBV3-2) with TRBJ1-1, with D unclear. Deletions cut 3 bases from V and 3 bases from J, with 8 bases between. Germline V gives CDR1 LGHDT, CDR2 YNNKEL (reference sequence). CDR3 length: 13 amino acids. The CDR3 spells CASSHSFDTEAFF. CDR3 in DNA: TGTGCCAGCAGCCATAGCTTTGACACTGAAGCTTTCTTT.

The chain carries TRBV24-1 and TRBJ2-5, with TRBD2 matching 14 bases. CDR1 is KGHDR, CDR2 SFDVKD, per germline. The trim removed 3 bases at V and 2 bases at J, leaving 22 bases unmatched. This CDR3 is built from 23 residues. For the CDR3, the DNA is TGTGCCACCAGTGATCGACCCTACAGAAAACAGACTAGCGGGGGGGAATCGCAAGAGACCCAGTACTTC. Its protein product is CATSDRPYRKQTSGGESQETQYF.

The chain joins TRBV3-1 (or the pseudogene TRBV3-2) to TRBJ2-5, with D unresolved. Germline-derived CDR1 and CDR2 are LGHDT and YNNKEL (reference sequence). The CDR3 is made up of 14 amino acids. Trimming left V 2 bases short and J 5 bases short, with 12 bases between. CDR3 residues: CASSQRRNGETQYF. DNA of the CDR3: TGTGCCAGCAGCCAAAGGAGAAATGGGGAGACCCAGTACTTC.

The chain carries TRBV29-1 and TRBJ2-5; 10 bases fit TRBD1. J lost 3 bases, V lost 4 bases, and 14 bases had no gene match. The germline CDR1 and CDR2 sequences are SQVTM and ANQGSEA. The CDR3 totals 17 residues. The CDR3 DNA is TGCAGCGTTGTGTCGGACAGGGGGTCTCTGGTGGAAGAGACCCAGTACTTC. It yields the protein CSVVSDRGSLVEETQYF.

This sequence joins TRBV6-1 and TRBJ2-3; D is undetermined. In germline, CDR1 is MNHNS, CDR2 SASEGT. Trimming cost V 2 bases and J 6 bases, with 9 bases left between them. The CDR3 has 13 amino acids. CDR3 nucleotide sequence: TGTGCCAGCAGTGAACGTTTTTTCGATACGCAGTATTTT. This translates into CASSERFFDTQYF.

The gene calls are TRBV5-1 and TRBJ1-2, with D perhaps matching TRBD1 (5 bases). There are 15 residues in the CDR3. V lost 2 bases to trimming and J lost 2 bases, with 13 bases between them. In germline, CDR1 is SGHRS, CDR2 YFSETQ. The chain's CDR3 is CASSLSGRVNYGYTF. For the CDR3, the DNA is TGCGCCAGCAGCTTATCTGGCAGGGTCAACTATGGCTACACCTTC.

The chain recombines TRBV5-6 with TRBJ1-2, with D uncertain. The CDR3 covers 14 residues. Per germline, CDR1 SGHDT and CDR2 YYEEEE. V lost 1 base to trimming and J lost 1 base, with 8 bases between them. CDR3 in DNA: TGTGCCAGCAGCTTGACGGGTAATAACTATGGCTACACCTTC. Protein product: CASSLTGNNYGYTF.

The rearrangement joins TRBV2 to TRBJ2-7; 9 nucleotides match TRBD1. This CDR3 has 14 amino acids. With V trimmed by 4 bases and J by 4 bases, 5 bases remained unmatched. Per germline, CDR1 SNHLY and CDR2 FYNNEI. The CDR3 here is CASSADRGAYEQYF. CDR3 in DNA: TGTGCCAGCAGTGCAGACAGGGGGGCTTACGAGCAGTACTTC.

The chain couples TRBV24-1 to TRBJ2-3; 9 bases are shared with TRBD2. The CDR3 has 15 amino acids. The germline V gene has CDR1 KGHDR and CDR2 SFDVKD. V lost 4 bases to trimming and J lost 2 bases; unmatched junction nucleotides: 3. The CDR3 reads CATSERGGATDTQYF. In DNA form, the CDR3 reads TGTGCCACCAGTGAACGCGGGGGGGCCACAGATACGCAGTATTTT.

The rearrangement uses TRBV2 and TRBJ1-5; 7 bases fit TRBD1. This CDR3 has 15 residues. V lost 6 bases and J lost 0; bases outside the gene matches: 5. Germline V lookup: CDR1 SNHLY, CDR2 FYNNEI. This CDR3 reads CASSPRGISNQPQHF. As DNA, the CDR3 is TGTGCCAGCAGCCCCAGGGGGATTAGCAATCAGCCCCAGCATTTT.

The CDR3 loop is CASSYSPTGGGEKLFF. The CDR3 DNA is TGTGCCAGCAGTTACTCACCGACAGGGGGCGGTGAAAAACTGTTTTTT. The chain couples TRBV6-5 to TRBJ1-4, with 10 bases aligning to TRBD1. V lost 0 bases, J lost 7 bases, and 5 bases stayed unmatched. CDR1 and CDR2 from the germline V gene are MNHEY and SVGAGI. The CDR3 totals 16 residues.

This clone was found a few times. The CDR3: CASNRENQPQHF. The CDR3 bases are TGTGCCAGCAATCGGGAGAATCAGCCCCAGCATTTT. The chain joins TRBV2 to TRBJ1-5; no definite D call. CDR3 length equals 12 residues. V gave up 7 bases and J gave up 4 bases, with 8 bases separating them. Germline V gene lookup returns CDR1 SNHLY and CDR2 FYNNEI.

The chain couples TRBV19 to TRBJ2-3; 8 bases align to TRBD2. Germline CDR1 and CDR2: LNHDA and SQIVND (reference sequence). The CDR3 runs 15 residues. Trimming took 2 bases from V and 1 from J; bases not matched to a gene: 2. This CDR3 is CASSIRGGRTDTQYF. The CDR3 DNA is TGTGCCAGTAGTATACGCGGGGGGCGCACAGATACGCAGTATTTT.

The genes are TRBV20-1 and TRBJ1-4, with D perhaps TRBD1 (5 bases). The V gene's germline CDR1 is DFQATT and CDR2 SNEGSKA (reference sequence). V was shortened by 6 bases and J by 15 bases, with 17 bases between the two germline ends. This CDR3 comprises 11 residues. The CDR3 DNA is TGCAGTGCCCGGGGACTTACCGGGGTGTTTTTT. Translation: CSARGLTGVFF.

V gene TRBV5-1 combines with J gene TRBJ1-1; possibly TRBD1 for D (5 bases). Germline V CDR1 and CDR2: SGHRS, YFSETQ. V dropped 4 bases and J dropped 3 bases, with 16 bases sitting between them. The CDR3 has 15 residues. CDR3 sequence reads: CASSLSRPGDTEAFF. CDR3 DNA sequence: TGCGCCAGCAGCCTATCTAGACCGGGGGACACTGAAGCTTTCTTT.

The V gene is TRBV7-9, the J gene TRBJ1-4; D call uncertain. CDR3 size: 14 residues. CDR1 is SEHNR, CDR2 FQNEAQ, per germline (reference sequence). The germline V and J ends were trimmed by 1 base and 3 bases, with 6 bases remaining between them. The DNA for the CDR3 is TGTGCCAGCAGCTTAGGTGTCGCTAATGAAAAACTGTTTTTT. As protein: CASSLGVANEKLFF.

The chain recombines TRBV5-1 with TRBJ2-7; TRBD1 matches 7 bases. V shed 3 bases and J 0 bases; nucleotides not matched to a gene: 0. There are 13 residues in the CDR3. CDR1 and CDR2 (germline): SGHRS, YFSETQ. The CDR3 spells CASSWDSSYEQYF. The CDR3 region has the DNA TGCGCCAGCAGCTGGGACAGCTCCTACGAGCAGTACTTC. Based on the CDR3 plus reference TRBV5-1 and TRBJ2-7, the full variable domain is KAGVTQTPRYLIKTRGQQVTLSCSPISGHRSVSWYQQTPGQGLQFLFEYFSETQRNKGNFPGRFSGRQFSNSRSEMNVSTLELGDSALYLCASSWDSSYEQYFGPGTRLTVT.

J is TRBJ2-3 and V is TRBV5-1, with D hard to call. Germline assignment: CDR1 SGHRS and CDR2 YFSETQ. This CDR3 comprises 15 residues. Trimming cost V 0 bases and J 5 bases, with 13 bases left between them. In DNA form, the CDR3 reads TGCGCCAGCAGCTTGGATCTTGGTTCAGGAGATACGCAGTATTTT. Amino acids: CASSLDLGSGDTQYF.